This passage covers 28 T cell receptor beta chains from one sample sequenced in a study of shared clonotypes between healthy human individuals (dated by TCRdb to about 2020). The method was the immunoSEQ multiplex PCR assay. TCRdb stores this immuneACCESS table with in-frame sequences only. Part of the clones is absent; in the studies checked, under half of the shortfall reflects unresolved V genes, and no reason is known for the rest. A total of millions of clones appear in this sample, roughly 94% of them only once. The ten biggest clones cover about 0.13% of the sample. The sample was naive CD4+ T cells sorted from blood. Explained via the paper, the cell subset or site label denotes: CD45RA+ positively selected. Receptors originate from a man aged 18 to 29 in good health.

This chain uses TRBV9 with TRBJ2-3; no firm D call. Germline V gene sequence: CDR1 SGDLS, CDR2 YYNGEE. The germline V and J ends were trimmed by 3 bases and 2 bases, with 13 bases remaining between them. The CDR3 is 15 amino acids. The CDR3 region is CASSGHGSFTDTQYF. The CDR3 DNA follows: TGTGCCAGCAGCGGTCACGGTTCCTTCACAGATACGCAGTATTTT.

CDR3 sequence reads: CASSPTSGGASDTQYF. For the CDR3, the DNA is TGTGCCAGCAGTCCGACTAGCGGGGGGGCCTCAGATACGCAGTATTTT. The genes are TRBV6-6 and TRBJ2-3, with 14 nucleotides matching TRBD2. The CDR3 contains 16 residues. CDR1 MNHNY and CDR2 SVGAGI come from the germline V gene (reference sequence). Unmatched junction bases numbered 5, after V lost 5 bases and J lost 4 bases.

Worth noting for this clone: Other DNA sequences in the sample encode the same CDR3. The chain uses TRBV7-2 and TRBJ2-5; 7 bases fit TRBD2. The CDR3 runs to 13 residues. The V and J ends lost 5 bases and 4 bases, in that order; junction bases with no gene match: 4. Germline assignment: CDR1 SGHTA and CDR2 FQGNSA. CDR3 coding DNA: TGTGCCAGCAGCCAGTCGGGGGGAGAGACCCAGTACTTC. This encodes CASSQSGGETQYF.

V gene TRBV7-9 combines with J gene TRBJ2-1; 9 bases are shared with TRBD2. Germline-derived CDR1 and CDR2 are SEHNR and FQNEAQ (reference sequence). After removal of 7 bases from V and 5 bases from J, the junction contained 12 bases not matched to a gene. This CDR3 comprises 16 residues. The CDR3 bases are TGTGCCAGCATCCTCCCGTGGGGCGGGAGGGACAATGAGCAGTTCTTC. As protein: CASILPWGGRDNEQFF.

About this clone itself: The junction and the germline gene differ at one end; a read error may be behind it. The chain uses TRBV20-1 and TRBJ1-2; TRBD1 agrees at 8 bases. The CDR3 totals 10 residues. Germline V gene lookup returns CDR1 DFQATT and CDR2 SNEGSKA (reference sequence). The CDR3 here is CSGGQEDNFF. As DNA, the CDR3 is TGCAGTGGGGGACAGGAAGATAATTTTTTC.

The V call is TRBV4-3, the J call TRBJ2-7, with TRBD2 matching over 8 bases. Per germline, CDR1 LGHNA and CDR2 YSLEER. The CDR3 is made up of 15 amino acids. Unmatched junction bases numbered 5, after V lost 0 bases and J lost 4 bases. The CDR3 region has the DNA TGCGCCAGCAGCCAAGAAAGAGCGGGGGCATACGAGCAGTACTTC. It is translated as CASSQERAGAYEQYF.

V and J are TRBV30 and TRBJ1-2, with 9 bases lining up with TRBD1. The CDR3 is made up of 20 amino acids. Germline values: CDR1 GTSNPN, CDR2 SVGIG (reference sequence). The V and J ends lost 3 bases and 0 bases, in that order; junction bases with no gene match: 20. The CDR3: CAWSPRGQGQLFFSNYGYTF. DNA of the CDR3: TGTGCCTGGAGCCCTAGGGGACAGGGCCAGCTTTTTTTCTCTAACTATGGCTACACCTTC.

This chain's CDR3 is CASRRDTGNSPLHF. DNA of the CDR3: TGTGCCAGCAGAAGGGACACAGGCAATTCACCCCTCCACTTT. This sequence joins TRBV28 and TRBJ1-6; a possible D gene is TRBD1 (6 bases). From germline, CDR1 is MDHEN and CDR2 SYDVKM. Trimming stripped 6 bases from V and 7 bases from J, with 13 bases between. The length of the CDR3 is 14 residues.

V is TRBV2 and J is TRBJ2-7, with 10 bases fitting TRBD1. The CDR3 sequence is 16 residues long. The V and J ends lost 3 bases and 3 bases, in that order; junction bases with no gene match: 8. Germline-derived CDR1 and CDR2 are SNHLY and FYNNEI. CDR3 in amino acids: CASSDRGGQGNYEQYF. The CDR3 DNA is TGTGCCAGCAGTGATAGAGGGGGACAGGGGAACTACGAGCAGTACTTC. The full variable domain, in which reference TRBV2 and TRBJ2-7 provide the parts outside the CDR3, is EPEVTQTPSHQVTQMGQEVILRCVPISNHLYFYWYRQILGQKVEFLVSFYNNEISEKSEIFDDQFSVERPDGSNFTLKIRSTKLEDSAMYFCASSDRGGQGNYEQYFGPGTRLTVT.

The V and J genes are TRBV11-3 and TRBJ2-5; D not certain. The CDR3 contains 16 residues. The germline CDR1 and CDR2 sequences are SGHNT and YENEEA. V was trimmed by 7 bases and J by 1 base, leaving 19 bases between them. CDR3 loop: CASIPPPLTLQETQYF. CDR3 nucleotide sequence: TGTGCCAGCATCCCCCCTCCGTTGACTCTCCAAGAGACCCAGTACTTC. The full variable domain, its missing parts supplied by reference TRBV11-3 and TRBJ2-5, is EAGVVQSPRYKIIEKKQPVAFWCNPISGHNTLYWYLQNLGQGPELLIRYENEEAVDDSQLPKDRFSAERLKGVDSTLKIQPAELGDSAVYLCASIPPPLTLQETQYFGPGTRLLVL.

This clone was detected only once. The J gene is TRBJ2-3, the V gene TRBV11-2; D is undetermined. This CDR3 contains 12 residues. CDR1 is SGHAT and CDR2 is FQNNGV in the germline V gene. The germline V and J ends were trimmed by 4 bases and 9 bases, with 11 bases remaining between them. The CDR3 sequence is CASSSTPRTQYF. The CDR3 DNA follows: TGTGCCAGCAGCTCAACCCCCCGGACGCAGTATTTT.

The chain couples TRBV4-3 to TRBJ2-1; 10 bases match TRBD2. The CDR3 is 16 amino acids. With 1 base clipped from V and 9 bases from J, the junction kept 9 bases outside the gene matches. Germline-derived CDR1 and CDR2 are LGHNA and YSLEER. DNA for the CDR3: TGCGCCAGCAGCCAAGTCTCTAGCGGGAGATATGTTGAGCAGTTCTTC. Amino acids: CASSQVSSGRYVEQFF.

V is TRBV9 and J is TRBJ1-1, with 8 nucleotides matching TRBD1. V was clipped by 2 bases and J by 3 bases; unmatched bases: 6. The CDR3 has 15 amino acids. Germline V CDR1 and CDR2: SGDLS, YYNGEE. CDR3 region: CASSVTGGKDTEAFF. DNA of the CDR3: TGTGCCAGCAGCGTTACAGGGGGAAAGGACACTGAAGCTTTCTTT.

The CDR3 bases are TGTGCCAGCAGCTTAGAAGGCGGGAGCAACGAGCAGTACTTC. Translating gives CASSLEGGSNEQYF. The rearrangement links TRBV7-2 to TRBJ2-7; 7 positions match TRBD2. The CDR3 is 14 residues long. The trim removed 1 base at V and 5 bases at J, leaving 5 bases unmatched. CDR1 is SGHTA and CDR2 is FQGNSA in the germline V gene.

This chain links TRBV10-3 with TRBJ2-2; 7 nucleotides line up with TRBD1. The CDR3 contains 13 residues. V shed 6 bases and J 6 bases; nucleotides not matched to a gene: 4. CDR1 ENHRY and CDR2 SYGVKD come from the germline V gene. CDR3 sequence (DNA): TGTGCCATCAGACAGGGGTTAGCCGGGGAGCTGTTTTTT. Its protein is CAIRQGLAGELFF.

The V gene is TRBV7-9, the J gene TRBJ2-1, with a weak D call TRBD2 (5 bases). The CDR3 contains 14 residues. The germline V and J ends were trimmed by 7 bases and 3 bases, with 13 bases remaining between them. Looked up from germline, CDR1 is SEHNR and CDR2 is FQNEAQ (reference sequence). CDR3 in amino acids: CASNGVEGYNEQFF. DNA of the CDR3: TGTGCCAGCAACGGCGTCGAGGGCTACAATGAGCAGTTCTTC.

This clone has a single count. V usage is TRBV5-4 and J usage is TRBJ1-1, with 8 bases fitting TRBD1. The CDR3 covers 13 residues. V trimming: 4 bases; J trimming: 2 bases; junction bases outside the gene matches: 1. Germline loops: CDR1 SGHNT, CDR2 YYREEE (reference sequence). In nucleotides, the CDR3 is TGTGCCAGCAGCGGACAGGGAAACACTGAAGCTTTCTTT. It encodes CASSGQGNTEAFF.

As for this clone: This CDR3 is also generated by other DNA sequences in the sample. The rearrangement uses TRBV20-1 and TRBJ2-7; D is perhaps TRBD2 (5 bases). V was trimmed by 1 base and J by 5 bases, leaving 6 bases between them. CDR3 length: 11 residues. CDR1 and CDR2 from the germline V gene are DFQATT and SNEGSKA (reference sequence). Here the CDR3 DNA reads TGCAGTGCTAGAGTGAGGGACGAGCAGTACTTC. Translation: CSARVRDEQYF.

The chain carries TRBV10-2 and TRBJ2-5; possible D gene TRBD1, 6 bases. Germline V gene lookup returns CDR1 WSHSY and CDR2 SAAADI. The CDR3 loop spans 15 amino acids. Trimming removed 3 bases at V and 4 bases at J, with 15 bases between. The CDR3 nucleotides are TGCGCCAGCAGTGAACAGGGAAGTCCCGCAGAGACCCAGTACTTC. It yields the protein CASSEQGSPAETQYF.

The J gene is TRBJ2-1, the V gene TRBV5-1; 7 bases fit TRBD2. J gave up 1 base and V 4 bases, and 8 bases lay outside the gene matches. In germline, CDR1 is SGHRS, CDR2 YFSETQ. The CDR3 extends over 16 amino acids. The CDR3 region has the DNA TGCGCCAGCAGCACATCTAGCGGCCGATCCTACAATGAGCAGTTCTTC. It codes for CASSTSSGRSYNEQFF.

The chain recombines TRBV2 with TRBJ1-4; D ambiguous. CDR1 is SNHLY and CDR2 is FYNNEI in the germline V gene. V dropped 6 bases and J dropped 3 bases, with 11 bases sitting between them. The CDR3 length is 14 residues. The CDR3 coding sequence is TGTGCCAGCAGAGAGGGTCTTTCTAATGAAAAACTGTTTTTT. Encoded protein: CASREGLSNEKLFF.

CDR3: CASTRQSSYNSPLHF. In DNA, the CDR3 is TGTGCCAGCACCAGGCAGAGCTCCTATAATTCACCCCTCCACTTT. The V call is TRBV28, the J call TRBJ1-6; unclear D gene. V was shortened by 7 bases and J by 0 bases, with 10 bases between the two germline ends. CDR1 and CDR2 from the germline V gene are MDHEN and SYDVKM. The CDR3 totals 15 residues.

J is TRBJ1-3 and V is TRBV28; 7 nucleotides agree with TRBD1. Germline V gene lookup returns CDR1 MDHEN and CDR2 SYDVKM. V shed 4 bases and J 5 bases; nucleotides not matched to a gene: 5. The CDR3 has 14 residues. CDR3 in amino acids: CASSSGTERNTIYF. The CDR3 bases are TGTGCCAGCAGTTCCGGGACAGAAAGAAACACCATATATTTT.

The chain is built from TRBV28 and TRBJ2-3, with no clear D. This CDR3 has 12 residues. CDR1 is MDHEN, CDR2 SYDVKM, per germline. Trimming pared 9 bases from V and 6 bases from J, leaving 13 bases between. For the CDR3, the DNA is TGTGCCAGTTCAACCCTATCGGATACGCAGTATTTT. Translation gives CASSTLSDTQYF. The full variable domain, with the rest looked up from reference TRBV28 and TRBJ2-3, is DVKVTQSSRYLVKRTGEKVFLECVQDMDHENMFWYRQDPGLGLRLIYFSYDVKMKEKGDIPEGYSVSREKKERFSLILESASTNQTSMYLCASSTLSDTQYFGPGTRLTVL.

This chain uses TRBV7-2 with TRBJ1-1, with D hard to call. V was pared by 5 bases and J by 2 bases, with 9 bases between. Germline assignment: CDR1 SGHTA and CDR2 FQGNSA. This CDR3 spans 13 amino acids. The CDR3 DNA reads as TGTGCCAGCAGCACGCCCAGTAACACTGAAGCTTTCTTT. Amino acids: CASSTPSNTEAFF.

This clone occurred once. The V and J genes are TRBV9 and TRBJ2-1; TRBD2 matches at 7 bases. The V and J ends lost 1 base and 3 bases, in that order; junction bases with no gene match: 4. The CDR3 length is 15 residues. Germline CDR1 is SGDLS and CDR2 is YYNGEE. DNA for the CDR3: TGTGCCAGCAGCGTATTGGCGGGAGACTACAATGAGCAGTTCTTC. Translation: CASSVLAGDYNEQFF.

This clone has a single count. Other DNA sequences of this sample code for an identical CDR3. Here the CDR3 reads CASSLGQGNTEAFF. CDR3 nucleotide sequence: TGTGCCAGCAGTTTAGGACAGGGTAACACTGAAGCTTTCTTT. This chain joins TRBV27 and TRBJ1-1; 8 bases are a match to TRBD1. Germline V CDR1 and CDR2: MNHEY, SMNVEV (reference sequence). This CDR3 is 14 amino acids long. Losses at the gene ends were 2 bases for V and 2 bases for J; bases not matched to a gene: 1.

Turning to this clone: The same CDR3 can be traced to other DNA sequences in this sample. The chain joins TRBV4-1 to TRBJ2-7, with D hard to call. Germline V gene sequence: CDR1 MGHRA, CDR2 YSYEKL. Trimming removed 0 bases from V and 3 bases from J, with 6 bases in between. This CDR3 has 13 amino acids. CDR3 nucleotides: TGCGCCAGCAGCCAAGAGGAGAACTACGAGCAGTACTTC. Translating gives CASSQEENYEQYF.